This T cell receptor (beta chain) derives from a study of circulating and synovial CD4+ cells in juvenile arthritis. Points from the study as a whole: These repertoires were less diverse than bulk blood CD4 repertoires. Vbeta family usage analysis did not detect the pathogenic-like versus bulk difference. Bulk blood CD4 samples held at least an order of magnitude more or fewer genomes than CPL.

Measured with immunoSEQ multiplex PCR; TCRdb has only the in-frame clones, and not every one. This table has some 35,000 clones, nearly 97% appearing once. The CDR3 runs 13 residues. CDR1 and CDR2 (germline): SGHAT, FQNNGV. Trimming pared 3 bases from V and 5 bases from J, leaving 9 bases between. Notes on this clone: What it binds is not known.

This chain links TRBV11-2 with TRBJ2-3; D call uncertain. The source is a human donor with juvenile idiopathic arthritis. The specimen was CD4+ T cells from blood. For the CDR3, the DNA is TGTGCCAGCAGCTTTTCTCGAGGAGATACGCAGTATTTT. Encoded protein: CASSFSRGDTQYF.